This TCR beta chain stems from a study of graft-versus-host responses after intestinal transplantation. Study-level information: Recipients across the board were started on anti-thymocyte globulin induction, then kept on tacrolimus and steroids for two to four years.

Sequenced by immunoSEQ multiplex PCR; TCRdb stores in-frame clones only, minus some. The sample includes around 77,000 clones, about 94% of them seen just once. To note about this clone: The antigen is not known.

V was pared by 10 bases and J by 3 bases, with 13 bases between. Germline lookup yields CDR1 SEHNR and CDR2 FQNEAQ (reference sequence). This CDR3 is built from 12 residues. General study findings and limits: Allografts of patients with graft-donor T cell macrochimerism showed high graft-versus-host to host-versus-graft clone ratios. GvH clones occurred in recipient marrow; some first appeared in ileum or blood.

J is TRBJ2-7 and V is TRBV7-9; D is unclear. This clonotype was sampled from a human donor who received an intestinal transplant. The material sequenced was unstimulated CD8+ T cells sorted from spleen or lymph node cells, taken before intestinal transplant. The CDR3 nucleotides are TGTGCCATCTCAATCAAGAACTACGAGCAGTACTTC. Residues: CAISIKNYEQYF.